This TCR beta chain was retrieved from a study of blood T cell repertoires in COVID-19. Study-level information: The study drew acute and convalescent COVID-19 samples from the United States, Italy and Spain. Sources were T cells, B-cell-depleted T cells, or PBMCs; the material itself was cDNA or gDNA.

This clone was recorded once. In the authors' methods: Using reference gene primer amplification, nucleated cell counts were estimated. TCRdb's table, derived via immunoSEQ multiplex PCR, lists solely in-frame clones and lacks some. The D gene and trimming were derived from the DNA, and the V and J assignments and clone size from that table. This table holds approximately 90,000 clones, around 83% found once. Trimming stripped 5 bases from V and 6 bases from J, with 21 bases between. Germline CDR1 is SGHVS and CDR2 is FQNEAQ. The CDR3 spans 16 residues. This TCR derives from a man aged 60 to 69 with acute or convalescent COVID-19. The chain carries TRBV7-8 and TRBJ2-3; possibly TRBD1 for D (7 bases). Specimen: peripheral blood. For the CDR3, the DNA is TGTGCCAGCAGCCTCAGGGACTCTCTCAGGGGGGATACGCAGTATTTT. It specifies CASSLRDSLRGDTQYF.